The 21 T cell receptor beta chains given below trace back to one sample, sequenced in a study of T cells in Graves' hyperthyroidism and ophthalmopathy. Amplification of TCR beta CDR3 regions used RNA as the template. First-round RT-PCR of the TCR CDR3 relied on the HTBI primer set. TCRdb ran MiXCR on the multiplex PCR reads and lists one entry per CDR3 protein. The sample consists of around 520,000 distinct CDR3 sequences, over 13% of them appearing once. The sequenced material came from blood. These receptors were collected from a woman aged 18-29 years with Graves' hyperthyroidism.

There are a few counts of this clonotype. The chain carries TRBV5-1 and TRBJ2-7; 8 bases are a match to TRBD2. Trimming removed 2 bases from V and 0 bases from J; junction bases left unmatched: 13. The CDR3 runs to 18 residues. Germline V gives CDR1 SGHRS, CDR2 YFSETQ. The CDR3 sequence: CASSFSLAGYSSSYEQYF. CDR3 bases: TGCGCCAGCAGCTTTTCTCTAGCGGGTTATTCGAGCTCCTACGAGCAGTACTTC.

There are many counts of this clonotype. The V gene is TRBV6-1, the J gene TRBJ1-1; no reliable D call. Trimming cost V 6 bases and J 4 bases, with 9 bases left between them. The CDR3 has 12 residues. CDR1 is MNHNS, CDR2 SASEGT, per germline. The CDR3 region is CASRDLSTEAFF. In nucleotides, the CDR3 is TGTGCCAGCAGGGACCTAAGCACTGAAGCTTTCTTT.

This clonotype was observed many times. V gene TRBV11-2 combines with J gene TRBJ1-2; D remains unclear. The CDR3 spans 13 residues. CDR1 and CDR2 (germline): SGHAT, FQNNGV. Between the trimmed V and J ends, which lost 5 bases and 1 base, there was a span of 8 bases. CDR3 loop: CASSRDYNYGYTF. The CDR3, as DNA: TGTGCCAGCAGCCGAGATTATAACTATGGCTACACCTTC.

This clonotype came up many times. This rearrangement joins TRBV11-2 to TRBJ1-5; D remains ambiguous. The length of the CDR3 is 15 residues. Germline V lookup: CDR1 SGHAT, CDR2 FQNNGV. Deletions cut 0 bases from V and 6 bases from J, with 12 bases between. The CDR3 is CASSLDISGSQPQHF. The CDR3 nucleotides are TGTGCCAGCAGCTTAGATATCTCGGGGAGTCAGCCCCAGCATTTT. Complete variable domain (other parts from reference TRBV11-2 and TRBJ1-5): EAGVAQSPRYKIIEKRQSVAFWCNPISGHATLYWYQQILGQGPKLLIQFQNNGVVDDSQLPKDRFSAERLKGVDSTLKIQPAKLEDSAVYLCASSLDISGSQPQHFGDGTRLSIL.

This clonotype was picked up many times. The chain employs TRBV6-2 or TRBV6-3 and TRBJ2-3; 10 bases match TRBD2. Per germline, CDR1 MNHEY and CDR2 SVGEGT. This CDR3 has 18 amino acids. J was trimmed by 4 bases and V by 6 bases; bases with no gene match: 16. DNA for the CDR3: TGTGCCAGCAGCCATCTAGCGGGAGAAGGAAAGTCCTCAGATACGCAGTATTTT. Translating gives CASSHLAGEGKSSDTQYF.

The V call is TRBV7-2, the J call TRBJ2-7; 13 positions agree with TRBD2. V shed 5 bases and J 2 bases; nucleotides not matched to a gene: 12. This CDR3 spans 18 amino acids. From germline, CDR1 is SGHTA and CDR2 FQGNSA. The CDR3 reads CASSQAGLAGAKPYEQYF. In nucleotides, the CDR3 is TGTGCCAGCAGCCAGGCAGGACTAGCGGGAGCTAAGCCCTACGAGCAGTACTTC.

V is TRBV5-1 and J is TRBJ2-3; D possibly corresponds to TRBD2 (6 bases). V was pared by 2 bases and J by 6 bases, with 16 bases between. The CDR3 has 15 amino acids. From germline, CDR1 is SGHRS and CDR2 YFSETQ. The CDR3 loop is CASSFESRGLDTQYF. CDR3 nucleotides: TGCGCCAGCAGCTTTGAATCCCGGGGGTTGGATACGCAGTATTTT.

The chain combines TRBV27 with TRBJ2-1, with 14 bases fitting TRBD2. Per germline, CDR1 MNHEY and CDR2 SMNVEV (reference sequence). Losses at the gene ends were 6 bases for V and 8 bases for J; bases not matched to a gene: 3. This CDR3 spans 14 amino acids. CDR3 amino acids: CASRTSGRAYEQFF. CDR3 nucleotide sequence: TGTGCCAGCAGGACTAGCGGGAGGGCCTATGAGCAGTTCTTC.

A few counts support this clonotype. The CDR3 loop is CASSSGTSGDEQFF. The DNA of the CDR3 is TGTGCCAGCAGCTCCGGGACTAGCGGGGATGAGCAGTTCTTC. V and J are TRBV5-6 and TRBJ2-1, with 13 bases that match TRBD2. Trimming took 3 bases from V and 8 from J; bases not matched to a gene: 2. CDR1 is SGHDT, CDR2 YYEEEE, per germline. CDR3 length equals 14 residues.

Ten or more counts support this clonotype. V is TRBV19 and J is TRBJ2-3; the D gene is possibly TRBD2 (5 bases). Germline V gives CDR1 LNHDA, CDR2 SQIVND (reference sequence). Trimming took off 2 bases at V and 2 bases at J, with 11 bases between the two ends. The CDR3 is 15 amino acids. This chain's CDR3 is CASSIFPEDTDTQYF. The CDR3 DNA sequence: TGTGCCAGTAGTATATTCCCGGAGGACACAGATACGCAGTATTTT.

As regards this clonotype: A much larger clonotype is one base distant, so this may be a read error. This chain connects TRBV6-1 to TRBJ2-3; TRBD2 matches at 7 bases. This CDR3 comprises 14 residues. Germline CDR1 is MNHNS and CDR2 is SASEGT. V lost 8 bases, J lost 0 bases, and 5 bases stayed unmatched. The CDR3 region has the DNA TGTGCCAGCGGGAGGGCCCCTAGCACAGATACGCAGTATTTT. Amino acids: CASGRAPSTDTQYF.

This clonotype was found a few times. This chain links TRBV6-1 with TRBJ2-7, with 10 bases identical to TRBD1. Losses at the gene ends were 7 bases for V and 4 bases for J; bases not matched to a gene: 7. CDR3 length: 14 amino acids. Germline CDR1 reads MNHNS; CDR2 reads SASEGT. In nucleotides, the CDR3 is TGTGCCAGCAAGACGCGGGGACAGGGGTACGAGCAGTACTTC. It codes for CASKTRGQGYEQYF.

The J gene is TRBJ2-4, the V gene TRBV28; either TRBD1 or TRBD2 may fit D (6 bases each). V was clipped by 7 bases and J by 3 bases, with 16 bases between them. Germline assignment: CDR1 MDHEN and CDR2 SYDVKM. CDR3 length: 15 residues. CDR3 in DNA: TGTGCCAGCACTGGGGGGCTTATAGGCAAAAACATTCAGTACTTC. Encoded protein: CASTGGLIGKNIQYF.

This clonotype was observed a few times. The V call is TRBV7-2, the J call TRBJ2-1; 14 nucleotides line up with TRBD2. The V gene's germline CDR1 is SGHTA and CDR2 FQGNSA. The V gene end was trimmed by 4 bases and the J gene end by 0 bases; junction bases not matched to a gene: 11. CDR3 length equals 20 residues. The CDR3 sequence: CASSWGGGLAGVSSYNEQFF. The CDR3, as DNA: TGTGCCAGCAGCTGGGGGGGGGGACTAGCGGGAGTAAGCTCCTACAATGAGCAGTTCTTC.

This clonotype was found many times. J is TRBJ1-1 and V is TRBV7-8; D unclear. The CDR3 loop spans 13 amino acids. V was clipped by 0 bases and J by 6 bases, with 8 bases between them. Germline V gene data show CDR1 as SGHVS and CDR2 as FQNEAQ. CDR3 amino acids: CASSLARVAEAFF. CDR3 coding DNA: TGTGCCAGCAGCTTAGCAAGGGTTGCTGAAGCTTTCTTT.

This clonotype was seen many times. The V gene is TRBV11-2, the J gene TRBJ2-5, with no clear D. Germline V gene data show CDR1 as SGHAT and CDR2 as FQNNGV. The CDR3 contains 13 residues. V lost 5 bases, J lost 1 base, and 8 bases lay in between. The CDR3 DNA reads as TGTGCCAGCAGCACTGGGTCCCAAGAGACCCAGTACTTC. Protein product: CASSTGSQETQYF.

This clonotype was recorded at least ten times. This rearrangement joins TRBV7-6 to TRBJ2-2; D assignment may be TRBD1 or TRBD2 (6 bases each). With 0 bases removed from V and 0 bases from J, the gap between germline ends came to 11 bases. The CDR3 contains 17 residues. Germline V lookup: CDR1 SGHVS, CDR2 FNYEAQ. The CDR3 DNA is TGTGCCAGCAGCTTAGCTGTGGGGGGCCCGAACACCGGGGAGCTGTTTTTT. Amino acids: CASSLAVGGPNTGELFF.

This clonotype was seen at least ten times. The chain combines TRBV15 with TRBJ2-3, with 7 bases aligning to TRBD2. The trim removed 2 bases at V and 3 bases at J, leaving 8 bases unmatched. The CDR3 is 16 residues long. The germline V gene encodes CDR1 LNHNV and CDR2 YYDKDF (reference sequence). The CDR3 sequence: CATSRSSGLRTDTQYF. In nucleotides, the CDR3 is TGTGCCACCAGCAGAAGTAGCGGGCTCAGGACAGATACGCAGTATTTT.

V and J are TRBV12-3 or TRBV12-4 and TRBJ1-2; TRBD1 matches 9 bases. Germline trimming cut 6 bases from V and 6 bases from J; bases unmatched to any gene: 5. The CDR3 has 13 amino acids. Written as DNA, the CDR3 is TGTGCCAGCAGGGAAGGGACAGGGCATGGCTACACCTTC. Translation gives CASREGTGHGYTF.

This clonotype was picked up many times. J is TRBJ2-1 and V is TRBV29-1; 7 nucleotides align to TRBD1. Germline CDR1 reads SQVTM; CDR2 reads ANQGSEA. After removal of 6 bases from V and 3 bases from J, the junction contained 2 bases not matched to a gene. The CDR3 is made up of 12 amino acids. CDR3 DNA sequence: TGCAGCGTCAGGGACAGCTACAATGAGCAGTTCTTC. Translated: CSVRDSYNEQFF.

There are many counts of this clonotype. The chain couples TRBV6-5 to TRBJ1-1; D is unclear. The ends were cut back, 0 bases at V and 7 bases at J, with 12 bases in the middle. Germline V gene sequence: CDR1 MNHEY, CDR2 SVGAGI. The CDR3 spans 14 residues. The CDR3 region is CASSYSVSSREAFF. The CDR3 DNA is TGTGCCAGCAGTTACTCGGTCAGCTCCCGTGAAGCTTTCTTT.